The subject of this entry is one TCR beta chain. V shed 7 bases and J 3 bases; nucleotides not matched to a gene: 4. The CDR3 is 14 residues long. Looked up from germline, CDR1 is WSHSY and CDR2 is SAAADI. Addition of a universal primer site occurred through template switching, and cDNA carried unique molecular identifiers. TCRdb recomputed calls from the 5' RACE reads with MiXCR, one row per CDR3 protein. The sample yields roughly 1,500,000 distinct CDR3 sequences, about 30% seen once. The data were taken from a study of identical twins. The sample taken for sequencing was cord blood. The chain couples TRBV10-2 to TRBJ2-1, with 9 bases identical to TRBD1. This TCR derives from a newborn girl in good health. The CDR3 protein is CASTGQGFYNEQFF. CDR3 nucleotide sequence: TGCGCCAGCACCGGACAGGGGTTCTACAATGAGCAGTTCTTC.